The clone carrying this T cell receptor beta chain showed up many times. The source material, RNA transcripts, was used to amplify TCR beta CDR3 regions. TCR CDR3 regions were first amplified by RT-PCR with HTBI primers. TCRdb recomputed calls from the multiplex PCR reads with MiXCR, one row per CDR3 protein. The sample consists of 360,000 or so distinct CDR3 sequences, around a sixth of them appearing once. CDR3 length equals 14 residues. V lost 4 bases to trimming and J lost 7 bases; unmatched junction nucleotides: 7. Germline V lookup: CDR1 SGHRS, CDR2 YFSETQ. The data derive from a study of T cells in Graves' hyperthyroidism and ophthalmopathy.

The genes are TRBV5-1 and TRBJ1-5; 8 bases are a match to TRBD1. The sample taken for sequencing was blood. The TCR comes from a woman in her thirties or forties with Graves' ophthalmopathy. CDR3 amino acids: CASSIGQGGQPQHF. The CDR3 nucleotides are TGCGCCAGCAGCATAGGACAGGGTGGACAGCCCCAGCATTTT.